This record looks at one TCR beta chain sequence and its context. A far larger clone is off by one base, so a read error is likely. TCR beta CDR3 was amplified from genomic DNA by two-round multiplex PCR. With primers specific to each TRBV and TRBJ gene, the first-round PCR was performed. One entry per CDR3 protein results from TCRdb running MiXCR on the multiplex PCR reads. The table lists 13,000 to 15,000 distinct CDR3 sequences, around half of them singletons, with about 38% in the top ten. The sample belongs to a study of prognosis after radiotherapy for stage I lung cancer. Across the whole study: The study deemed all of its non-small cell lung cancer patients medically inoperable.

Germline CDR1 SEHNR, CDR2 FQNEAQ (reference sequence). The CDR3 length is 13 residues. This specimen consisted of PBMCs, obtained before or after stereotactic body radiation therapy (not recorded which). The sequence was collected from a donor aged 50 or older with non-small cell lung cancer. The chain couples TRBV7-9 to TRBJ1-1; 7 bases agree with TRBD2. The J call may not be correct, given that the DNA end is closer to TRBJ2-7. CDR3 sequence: CASSFGGYYEQYF. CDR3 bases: TGTGCCAGCAGCTTCGGGGGGTACTACGAGCAGTACTTC.